This T cell receptor (beta chain) was identified during a study of blood T cells in healthy people across ages. This clonotype was seen repeatedly, ten times or more. The authors extracted at least 5 micrograms of total RNA per sample. For the second PCR, which ran for about 6 to 11 cycles, a sample-barcoded 5' primer and a J-beta primer mix were used. Sequencing of every sample gave 2.5 million or more CDR3-containing paired-end reads. TCRdb re-called the 5' RACE reads with MiXCR, one entry per CDR3 protein. The profile covers 1 million or so distinct CDR3 sequences, with 25% appearing a single time and about 0.72% taken by the ten largest. These data were also reused for a study on T cells of mothers and their children.

Sequenced material: blood. The clonotype was recovered from a girl aged 2 to 10 in good health.

The CDR3 coding sequence is TGTGCCAGCAGCTTAGTATCGGGCACCCCCGGGGAGCTGTTTTTT. Its protein is CASSLVSGTPGELFF. The gene calls are TRBV7-2 and TRBJ2-2; D is unresolved. The V end lost 1 base, the J end lost 6 bases, and 12 bases lay between the germline ends. CDR1 and CDR2 from the germline V gene are SGHTA and FQGNSA. The CDR3 is 15 amino acids.